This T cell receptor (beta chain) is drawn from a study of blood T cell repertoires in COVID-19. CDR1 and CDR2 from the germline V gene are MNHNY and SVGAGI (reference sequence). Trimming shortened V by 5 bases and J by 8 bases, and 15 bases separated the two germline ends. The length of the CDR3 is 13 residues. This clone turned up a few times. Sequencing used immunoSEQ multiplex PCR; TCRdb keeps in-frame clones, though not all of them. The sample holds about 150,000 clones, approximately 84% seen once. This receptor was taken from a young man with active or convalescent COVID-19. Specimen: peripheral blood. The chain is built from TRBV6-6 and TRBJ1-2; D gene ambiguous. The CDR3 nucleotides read TGTGCCAGCAGTCCCAGTGAATTTCTGGGCTACACCTTC. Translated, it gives CASSPSEFLGYTF.